What follows are 6 T cell receptor beta chains derived from one specimen sequenced in a study of identical twins. TCRdb reprocessed the 5' RACE reads via MiXCR and lists one record per CDR3 protein. Of roughly 1,500,000 distinct CDR3 sequences in the sample, roughly a third are singletons; the top ten hold about 0.3%. Sequencing input: cord blood. The receptors shown here come from a newborn girl in good health.

CDR3 in amino acids: CASSLASRTGNTEAFF. In DNA form, the CDR3 reads TGTGCCAGCAGCCTGGCCTCGCGCACAGGGAACACTGAAGCTTTCTTT. The chain carries TRBV12-3 or TRBV12-4 and TRBJ1-1, with a tentative D call TRBD1 (5 bases). The CDR3 runs to 16 residues. Trimming took 6 bases from V and 1 from J, leaving 18 bases between them.

J is TRBJ2-5 and V is TRBV29-1; no reliable D call. Trimming took 8 bases from V and 7 from J, leaving 17 bases between them. The CDR3 length is 12 residues. Germline CDR1 reads SQVTM; CDR2 reads ANQGSEA. CDR3 in amino acids: CSHGTPRTTQYF. The CDR3 DNA follows: TGCAGCCATGGAACCCCCCGTACGACCCAGTACTTC.

The CDR3: CSAQSGTRGVNEQYF. CDR3 DNA: TGCAGTGCCCAGTCCGGGACTAGGGGTGTCAATGAGCAGTACTTC. The V and J genes are TRBV20-1 and TRBJ2-7; 8 nucleotides agree with TRBD2. This CDR3 contains 15 residues. Trimming cost V 6 bases and J 7 bases; bases outside gene matches: 17. The germline gives CDR1 DFQATT, CDR2 SNEGSKA (reference sequence).

This clonotype appeared a few times. V is TRBV6-5 and J is TRBJ2-2; 10 positions agree with TRBD1. The CDR3 spans 14 residues. The ends lost 5 bases at V and 4 bases at J; junction bases unmatched: 1. CDR1 is MNHEY, CDR2 SVGAGI, per germline. CDR3 coding DNA: TGTGCCAGCAGTGACAGGGGGCGCACCGGGGAGCTGTTTTTT. Protein product: CASSDRGRTGELFF.

The rearrangement links TRBV5-1 to TRBJ2-7; 12 bases map to TRBD2. This CDR3 has 17 residues. Germline CDR1 is SGHRS and CDR2 is YFSETQ. V shed 7 bases and J 2 bases; nucleotides not matched to a gene: 13. The CDR3 sequence is CASAPLSSSGGAYEQYF. The CDR3 region has the DNA TGCGCCAGCGCCCCCCTCTCCTCTAGCGGGGGGGCCTACGAGCAGTACTTC.

This chain uses TRBV5-1 with TRBJ1-1; the D is unclear. The V and J ends lost 4 bases and 7 bases respectively, with 23 bases between them. Germline CDR1 reads SGHRS; CDR2 reads YFSETQ. The CDR3 loop spans 16 amino acids. DNA of the CDR3: TGCGCCAGCAGCCCTTATGCCACCGCTTGGTTTCGTGAAGCTTTCTTT. It translates to CASSPYATAWFREAFF.